This T cell receptor beta chain was identified during a study of blood T cell repertoires in COVID-19. For the study at large: There were acute and convalescent COVID-19 samples, and they came from the United States, Italy and Spain. T cells, B-cell-depleted T cells, or PBMCs supplied cDNA or gDNA.

Original processing notes: Amplification from reference gene primers served as the basis for estimated nucleated cell counts. Method: immunoSEQ multiplex PCR; TCRdb's copy keeps in-frame clones and lacks some. D and trimming were read from the DNA, whereas the V and J calls and clone size are those reported in that table. The sample consists of about 98,000 clones, approximately 79% of them appearing once. Germline-derived CDR1 and CDR2 are SGHDT and YYEEEE. The CDR3 consists of 17 residues. The ends were cut back, 0 bases at V and 7 bases at J, with 17 bases in the middle. Input material: peripheral blood. This sequence joins TRBV5-6 and TRBJ1-6, with D tentatively TRBD1 (6 bases). This clonotype was sampled from a man aged 70 or older with active or convalescent COVID-19. The CDR3 reads CASSLERGGWKNSPLHF. The CDR3 nucleotides are TGTGCCAGCAGCTTGGAGAGGGGGGGCTGGAAGAATTCACCCCTCCACTTT.